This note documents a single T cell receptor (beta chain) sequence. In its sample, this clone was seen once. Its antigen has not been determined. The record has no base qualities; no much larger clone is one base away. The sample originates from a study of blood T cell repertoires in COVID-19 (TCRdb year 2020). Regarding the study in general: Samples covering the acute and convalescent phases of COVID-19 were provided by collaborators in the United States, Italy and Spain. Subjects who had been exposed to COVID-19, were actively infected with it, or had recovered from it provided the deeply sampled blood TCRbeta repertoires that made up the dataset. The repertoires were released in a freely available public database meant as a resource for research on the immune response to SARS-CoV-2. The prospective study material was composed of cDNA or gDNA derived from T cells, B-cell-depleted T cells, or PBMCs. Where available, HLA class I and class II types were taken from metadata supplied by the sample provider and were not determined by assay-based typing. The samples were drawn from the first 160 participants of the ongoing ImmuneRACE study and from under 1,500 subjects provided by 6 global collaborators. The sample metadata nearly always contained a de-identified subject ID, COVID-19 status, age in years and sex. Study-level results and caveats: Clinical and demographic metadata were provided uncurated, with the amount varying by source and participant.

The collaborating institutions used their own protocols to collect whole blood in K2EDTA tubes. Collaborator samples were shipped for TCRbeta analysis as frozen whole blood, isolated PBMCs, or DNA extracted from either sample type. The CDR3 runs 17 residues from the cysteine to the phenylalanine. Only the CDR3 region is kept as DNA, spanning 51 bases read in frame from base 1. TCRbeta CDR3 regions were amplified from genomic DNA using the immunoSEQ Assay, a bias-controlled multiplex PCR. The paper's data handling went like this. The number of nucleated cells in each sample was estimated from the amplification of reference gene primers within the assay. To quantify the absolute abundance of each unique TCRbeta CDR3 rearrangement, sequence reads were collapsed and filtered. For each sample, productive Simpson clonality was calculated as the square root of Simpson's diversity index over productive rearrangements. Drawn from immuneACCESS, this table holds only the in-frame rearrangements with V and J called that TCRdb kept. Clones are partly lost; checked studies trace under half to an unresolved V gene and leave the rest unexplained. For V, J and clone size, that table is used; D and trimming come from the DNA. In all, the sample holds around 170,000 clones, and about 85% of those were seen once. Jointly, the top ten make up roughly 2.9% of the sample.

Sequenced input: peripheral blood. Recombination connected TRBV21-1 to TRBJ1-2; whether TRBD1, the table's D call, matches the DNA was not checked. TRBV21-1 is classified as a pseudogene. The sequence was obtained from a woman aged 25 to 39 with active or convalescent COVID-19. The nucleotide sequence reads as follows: TGTGCCAGCAGCAGTCGCTCGAGAGGGGGCGCTAACTATGGCTACACCTTC. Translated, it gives CASSSRSRGGANYGYTF.